This T cell receptor beta chain was recovered during a study of blood T cell repertoires in COVID-19. This CDR3 contains 15 residues. The V gene lost 3 bases and the J gene lost 7 bases, with 16 bases spanning the gap. CDR1 SEHNR and CDR2 FQNEAQ come from the germline V gene (reference sequence). Original methodology: Estimated nucleated cell counts came from reference gene primer amplification. Produced via immunoSEQ multiplex PCR; TCRdb's table is partial and in-frame only. V and J calls and clone size are copied from that table; D and trimming were computed from the DNA. Of 440,000 or so clones listed, around 91% were seen once; the top ten hold 1.5% to 1.9%.

This chain connects TRBV7-9 to TRBJ2-1; perhaps TRBD2 as D (6 bases). The sample was peripheral blood. The sequence derives from a woman in her thirties or forties with COVID-19, enrolled during active disease. This CDR3 reads CASSFMALGGNEQFF. The CDR3 DNA is TGTGCCAGCAGCTTTATGGCCCTGGGGGGAAATGAGCAGTTCTTC. The complete variable domain, with remaining parts taken from reference TRBV7-9 and TRBJ2-1, reads DTGVSQNPRHKITKRGQNVTFRCDPISEHNRLYWYRQTLGQGPEFLTYFQNEAQLEKSRLLSDRFSAERPKGSFSTLEIQRTEQGDSAMYLCASSFMALGGNEQFFGPGTRLTVL.